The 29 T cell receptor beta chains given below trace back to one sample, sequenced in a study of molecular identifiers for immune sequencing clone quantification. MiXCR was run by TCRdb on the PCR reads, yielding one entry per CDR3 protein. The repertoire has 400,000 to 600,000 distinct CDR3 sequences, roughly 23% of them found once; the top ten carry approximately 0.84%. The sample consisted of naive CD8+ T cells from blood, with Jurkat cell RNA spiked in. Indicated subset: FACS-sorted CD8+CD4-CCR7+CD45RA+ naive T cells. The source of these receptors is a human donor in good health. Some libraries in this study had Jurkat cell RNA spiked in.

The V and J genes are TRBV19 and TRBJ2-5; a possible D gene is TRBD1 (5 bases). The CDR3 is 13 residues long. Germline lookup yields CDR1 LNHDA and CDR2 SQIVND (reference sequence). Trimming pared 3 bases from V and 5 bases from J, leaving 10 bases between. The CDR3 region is CASSIYPGETQYF. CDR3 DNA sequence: TGTGCCAGTAGTATCTACCCAGGGGAGACCCAGTACTTC.

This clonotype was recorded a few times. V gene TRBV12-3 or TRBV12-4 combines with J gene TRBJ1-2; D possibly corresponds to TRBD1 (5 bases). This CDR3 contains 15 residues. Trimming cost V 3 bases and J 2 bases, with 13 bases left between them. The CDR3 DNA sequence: TGTGCCAGCAGTTTGAGGGGCCCCCCCAACTATGGCTACACCTTC. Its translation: CASSLRGPPNYGYTF.

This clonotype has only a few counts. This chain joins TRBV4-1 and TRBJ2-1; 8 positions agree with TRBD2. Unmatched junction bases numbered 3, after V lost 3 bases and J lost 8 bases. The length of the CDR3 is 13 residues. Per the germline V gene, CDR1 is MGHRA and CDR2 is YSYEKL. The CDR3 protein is CASSQELADEQFF. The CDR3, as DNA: TGCGCCAGCAGCCAGGAACTAGCGGATGAGCAGTTCTTC.

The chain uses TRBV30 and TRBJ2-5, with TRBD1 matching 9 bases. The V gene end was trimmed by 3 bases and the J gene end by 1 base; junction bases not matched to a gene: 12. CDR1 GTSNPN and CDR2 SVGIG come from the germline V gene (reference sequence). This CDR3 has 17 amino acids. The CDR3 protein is CAWSLRDRAIPQETQYF. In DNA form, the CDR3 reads TGTGCCTGGAGCCTGCGGGACAGGGCCATCCCCCAAGAGACCCAGTACTTC. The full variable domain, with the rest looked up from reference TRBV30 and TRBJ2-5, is SQTIHQWPATLVQPVGSPLSLECTVEGTSNPNLYWYRQAAGRGLQLLFYSVGIGQISSEVPQNLSASRPQDRQFILSSKKLLLSDSGFYLCAWSLRDRAIPQETQYFGPGTRLLVL.

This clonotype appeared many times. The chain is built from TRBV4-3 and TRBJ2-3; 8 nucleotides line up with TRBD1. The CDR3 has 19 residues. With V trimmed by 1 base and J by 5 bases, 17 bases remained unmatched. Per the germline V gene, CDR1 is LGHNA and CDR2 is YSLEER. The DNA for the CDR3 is TGCGCCAGCAGCCAAGGAGCTCTCAGGACAGGGAGGTTGAGAGATACGCAGTATTTT. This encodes CASSQGALRTGRLRDTQYF.

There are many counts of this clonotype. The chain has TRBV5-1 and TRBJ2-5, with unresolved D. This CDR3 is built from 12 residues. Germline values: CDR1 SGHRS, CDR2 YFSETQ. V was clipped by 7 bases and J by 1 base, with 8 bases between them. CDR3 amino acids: CASSRAQETQYF. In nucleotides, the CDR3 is TGCGCCAGCTCTCGGGCCCAAGAGACCCAGTACTTC.

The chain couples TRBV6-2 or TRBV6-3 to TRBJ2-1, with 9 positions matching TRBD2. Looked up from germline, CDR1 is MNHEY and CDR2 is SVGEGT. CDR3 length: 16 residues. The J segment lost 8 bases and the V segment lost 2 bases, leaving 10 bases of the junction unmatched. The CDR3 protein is CASSYGRSGGTYEQFF. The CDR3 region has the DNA TGTGCCAGCAGTTACGGGCGAAGCGGGGGGACTTATGAGCAGTTCTTC.

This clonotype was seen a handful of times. The CDR3 protein is CASSRPWERDEQFF. The CDR3 bases are TGTGCCAGTAGCCGTCCCTGGGAGCGGGATGAGCAGTTCTTC. The gene calls are TRBV19 and TRBJ2-1; a possible D gene is TRBD2 (6 bases). V was pared by 6 bases and J by 8 bases, with 17 bases between. This CDR3 comprises 14 residues. Germline CDR1 and CDR2: LNHDA and SQIVND (reference sequence).

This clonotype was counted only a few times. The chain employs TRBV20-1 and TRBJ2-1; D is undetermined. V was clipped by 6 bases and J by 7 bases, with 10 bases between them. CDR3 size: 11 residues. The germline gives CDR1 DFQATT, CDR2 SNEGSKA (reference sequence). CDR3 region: CSAADGNEQFF. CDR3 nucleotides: TGCAGTGCGGCGGACGGGAATGAGCAGTTCTTC.

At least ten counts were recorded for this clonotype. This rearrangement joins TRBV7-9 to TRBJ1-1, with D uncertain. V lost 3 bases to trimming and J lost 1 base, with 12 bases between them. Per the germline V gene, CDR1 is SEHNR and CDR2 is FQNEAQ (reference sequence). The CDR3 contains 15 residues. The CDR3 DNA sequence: TGTGCCAGCAGCTTGGTAGACAATTCGAACACTGAAGCTTTCTTT. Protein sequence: CASSLVDNSNTEAFF.

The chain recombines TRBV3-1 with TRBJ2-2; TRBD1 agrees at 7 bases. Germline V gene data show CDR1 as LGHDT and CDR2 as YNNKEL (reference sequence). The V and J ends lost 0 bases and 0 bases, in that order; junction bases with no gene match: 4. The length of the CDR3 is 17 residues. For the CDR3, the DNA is TGTGCCAGCAGCCAAGATCCAGGGACAGCGAACACCGGGGAGCTGTTTTTT. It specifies CASSQDPGTANTGELFF.

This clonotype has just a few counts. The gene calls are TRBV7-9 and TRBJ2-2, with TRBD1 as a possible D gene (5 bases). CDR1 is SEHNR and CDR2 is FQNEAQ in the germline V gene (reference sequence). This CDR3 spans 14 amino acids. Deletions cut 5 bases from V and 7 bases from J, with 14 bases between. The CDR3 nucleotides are TGTGCCAGCAGCCCGGCCAGGGTGGACGGGGAGCTGTTTTTT. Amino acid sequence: CASSPARVDGELFF.

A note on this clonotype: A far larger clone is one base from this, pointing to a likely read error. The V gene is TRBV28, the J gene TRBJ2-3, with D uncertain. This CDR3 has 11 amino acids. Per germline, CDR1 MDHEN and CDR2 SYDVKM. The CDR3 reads CAGSLSDTQYF. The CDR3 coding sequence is TGTGCCGGCAGTCTTTCGGATACGCAGTATTTT.

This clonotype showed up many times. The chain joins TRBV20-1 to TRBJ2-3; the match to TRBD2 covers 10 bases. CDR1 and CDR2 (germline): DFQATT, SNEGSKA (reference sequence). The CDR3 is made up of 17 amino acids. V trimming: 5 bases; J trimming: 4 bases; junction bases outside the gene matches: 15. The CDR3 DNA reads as TGCAGTGCTTCCCCTACCGCTAGCGGGAGAGTCGCAGATACGCAGTATTTT. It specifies CSASPTASGRVADTQYF.

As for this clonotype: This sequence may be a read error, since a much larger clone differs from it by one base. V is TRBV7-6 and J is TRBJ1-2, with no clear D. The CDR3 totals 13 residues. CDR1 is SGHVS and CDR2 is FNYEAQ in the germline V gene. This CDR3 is CASSLGENYSYTF. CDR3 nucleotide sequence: TGTGCCAGCAGCTTAGGGGAGAACTATAGCTACACCTTC.

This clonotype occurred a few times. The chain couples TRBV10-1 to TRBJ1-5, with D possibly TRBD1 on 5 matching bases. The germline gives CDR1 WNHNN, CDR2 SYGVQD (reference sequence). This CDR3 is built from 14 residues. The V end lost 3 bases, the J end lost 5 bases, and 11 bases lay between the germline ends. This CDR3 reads CASSERGGDQPQHF. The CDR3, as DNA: TGCGCCAGCAGTGAAAGGGGTGGGGATCAGCCCCAGCATTTT.

The chain's CDR3 is CASSSRGIGPTNEKLFF. The DNA of the CDR3 is TGTGCCAGCAGTTCGAGGGGAATAGGCCCAACTAATGAAAAACTGTTTTTT. The chain has TRBV6-6 and TRBJ1-4, with TRBD1 as a possible D gene (5 bases). V dropped 4 bases and J dropped 0 bases, with 15 bases sitting between them. Germline CDR1 and CDR2: MNHNY and SVGAGI (reference sequence). This CDR3 is 17 amino acids long.

The DNA of the CDR3 is TGTGCCAGCAGCTTATATCCGGGCACCATATATTTT. Translating gives CASSLYPGTIYF. V and J are TRBV7-9 and TRBJ1-3; D unresolved. The CDR3 is 12 residues long. V lost 2 bases to trimming and J lost 9 bases, with 8 bases between them. The germline V gene encodes CDR1 SEHNR and CDR2 FQNEAQ (reference sequence).

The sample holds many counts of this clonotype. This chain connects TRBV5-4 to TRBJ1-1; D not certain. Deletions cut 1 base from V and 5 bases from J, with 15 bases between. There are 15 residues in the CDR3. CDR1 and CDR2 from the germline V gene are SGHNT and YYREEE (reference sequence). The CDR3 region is CASSLFGEGGTEAFF. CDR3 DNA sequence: TGTGCCAGCAGCTTGTTTGGAGAAGGAGGAACTGAAGCTTTCTTT.

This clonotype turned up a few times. Here the CDR3 DNA reads TGTGCCAGTACCCACTCCGGGACTGTAAATGAGCAGTTCTTC. This codes for CASTHSGTVNEQFF. The chain has TRBV19 and TRBJ2-1; TRBD2 is a possible D gene (6 bases). The CDR3 has 14 amino acids. Trimming pared 7 bases from V and 7 bases from J, leaving 17 bases between. Germline V gene lookup returns CDR1 LNHDA and CDR2 SQIVND (reference sequence). Variable domain in full (rest from reference TRBV19 and TRBJ2-1): DGGITQSPKYLFRKEGQNVTLSCEQNLNHDAMYWYRQDPGQGLRLIYYSQIVNDFQKGDIAEGYSVSREKKESFPLTVTSAQKNPTAFYLCASTHSGTVNEQFFGPGTRLTVL.

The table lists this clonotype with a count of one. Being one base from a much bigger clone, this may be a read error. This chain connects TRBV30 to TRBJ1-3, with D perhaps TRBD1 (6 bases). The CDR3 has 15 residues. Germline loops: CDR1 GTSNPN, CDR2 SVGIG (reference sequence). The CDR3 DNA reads TGTGCCTGGAGGACAGGAAGGAGCTCTGGAAACACCGTATATTTT. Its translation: CAWRTGRSSGNTVYF.

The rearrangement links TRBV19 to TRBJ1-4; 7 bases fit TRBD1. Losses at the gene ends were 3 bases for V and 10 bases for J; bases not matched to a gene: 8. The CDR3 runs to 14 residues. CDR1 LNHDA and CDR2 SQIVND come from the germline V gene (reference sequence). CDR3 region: CASSIMGTVGKLFF. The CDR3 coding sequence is TGTGCCAGTAGTATTATGGGGACAGTTGGAAAACTGTTTTTT.

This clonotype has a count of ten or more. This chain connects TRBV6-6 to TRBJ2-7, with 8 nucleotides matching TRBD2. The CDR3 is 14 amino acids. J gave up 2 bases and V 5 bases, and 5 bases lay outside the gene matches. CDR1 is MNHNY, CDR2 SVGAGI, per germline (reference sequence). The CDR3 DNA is TGTGCCAGCAGTGCGGGACTAGGCCCCTACGAGCAGTACTTC. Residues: CASSAGLGPYEQYF.

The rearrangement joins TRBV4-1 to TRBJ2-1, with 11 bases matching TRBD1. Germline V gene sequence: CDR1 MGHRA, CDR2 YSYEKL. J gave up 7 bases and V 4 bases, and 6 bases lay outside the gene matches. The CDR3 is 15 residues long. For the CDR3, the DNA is TGCGCCAGCAGCCTAGGACAGGGGGCGGTTAATGAGCAGTTCTTC. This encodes CASSLGQGAVNEQFF.

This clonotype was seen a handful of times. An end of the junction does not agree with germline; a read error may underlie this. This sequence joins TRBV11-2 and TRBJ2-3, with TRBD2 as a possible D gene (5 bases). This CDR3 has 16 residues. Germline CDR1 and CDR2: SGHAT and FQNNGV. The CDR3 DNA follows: TGTGCCAGCAGATTAGGGATTGGAGGAGCATGGGATACGCAGTATTTT. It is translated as CASRLGIGGAWDTQYF.

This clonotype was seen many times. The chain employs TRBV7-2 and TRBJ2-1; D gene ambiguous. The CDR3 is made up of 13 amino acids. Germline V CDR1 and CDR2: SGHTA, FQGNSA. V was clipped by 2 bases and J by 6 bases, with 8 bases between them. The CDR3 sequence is CASSLRYSNEQFF. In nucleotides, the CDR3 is TGTGCCAGCAGCTTAAGGTACAGCAATGAGCAGTTCTTC.

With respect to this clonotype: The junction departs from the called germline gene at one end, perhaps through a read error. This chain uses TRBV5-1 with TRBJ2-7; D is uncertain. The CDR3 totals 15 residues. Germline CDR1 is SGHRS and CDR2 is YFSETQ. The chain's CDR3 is CASSLDPGEIYERYF. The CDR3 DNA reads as TGCGCCAGCAGCTTGGACCCTGGAGAGATCTACGAGCGGTACTTC.

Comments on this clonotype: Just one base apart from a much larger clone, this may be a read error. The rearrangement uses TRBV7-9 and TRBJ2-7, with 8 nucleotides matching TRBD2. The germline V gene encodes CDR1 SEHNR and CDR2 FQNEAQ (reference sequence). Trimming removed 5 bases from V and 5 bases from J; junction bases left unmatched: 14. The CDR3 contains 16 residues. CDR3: CASSQVRGLEVHEQYF. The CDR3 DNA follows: TGTGCCAGCAGCCAGGTGCGGGGACTAGAGGTCCACGAGCAGTACTTC.

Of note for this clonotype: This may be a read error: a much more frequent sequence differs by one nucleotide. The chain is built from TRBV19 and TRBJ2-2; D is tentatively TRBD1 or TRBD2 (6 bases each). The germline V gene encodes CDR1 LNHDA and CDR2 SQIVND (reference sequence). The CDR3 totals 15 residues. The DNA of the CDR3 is TGTGCCAGTAGTATGAGGCAGGGGAACACCGGGGGGCTGTTTTTT. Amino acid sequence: CASSMRQGNTGGLFF.